These 26 T cell receptor beta chains were all obtained from the same sample, sequenced in a study of post-analysis software for immune sequencing data. Unique molecular identifiers had been added to the TCR beta cDNA libraries. TCRdb reprocessed the PCR reads with MiXCR, giving one entry per CDR3 protein. The table lists 170,000 or so distinct CDR3 sequences, approximately 31% of them singletons. The antigens for these receptors are not known. General observations from the study: Four to six TRBV segments were significantly more frequent in patients than in controls. TRBV5-6, TRBV5-1 and TRBV20-1 were among these segments.

Source material: blood. These receptors came from a girl aged 10 to 17 with multiple sclerosis.

Turning to this clonotype: A read error may be the cause here, since a much bigger clone is one base away. The genes are TRBV14 and TRBJ2-7; 7 nucleotides align to TRBD2. Looked up from germline, CDR1 is SGHDN and CDR2 is FVKESK. CDR3 length: 15 amino acids. The V and J ends lost 1 base and 7 bases, in that order; junction bases with no gene match: 10. The CDR3 spells CASSQGLAGWGEQYF. The DNA for the CDR3 is TGTGCCAGCAGCCAAGGACTAGCTGGGTGGGGGGAGCAGTACTTC.

This clonotype appeared many times. The chain links TRBV5-6 to TRBJ2-1, with 9 bases matching TRBD2. The CDR3 covers 14 residues. V trimming: 2 bases; J trimming: 9 bases; junction bases outside the gene matches: 6. Germline CDR1 SGHDT, CDR2 YYEEEE. The DNA for the CDR3 is TGTGCCAGCAGCTTTAGCGGGAGTTTAGTTGAGCAGTTCTTC. This sequence encodes CASSFSGSLVEQFF. The entire variable domain, with the rest obtained from reference TRBV5-6 and TRBJ2-1, is as follows: DAGVTQSPTHLIKTRGQQVTLRCSPKSGHDTVSWYQQALGQGPQFIFQYYEEEERQRGNFPDRFSGHQFPNYSSELNVNALLLGDSALYLCASSFSGSLVEQFFGPGTRLTVL.

This clonotype came up a few times. This chain connects TRBV7-8 to TRBJ2-7; weak D call: TRBD1 (6 bases). The CDR3 has 14 residues. V gave up 2 bases and J gave up 7 bases, with 15 bases separating them. The V gene's germline CDR1 is SGHVS and CDR2 FQNEAQ. The CDR3 DNA is TGTGCCAGCAGCTTATGGGCAGGGGCCGGGGAGCAGTACTTC. It translates to CASSLWAGAGEQYF.

In this sample, this clonotype turned up many times. V and J are TRBV9 and TRBJ2-7, with a tentative D call TRBD2 (6 bases). Germline V gives CDR1 SGDLS, CDR2 YYNGEE. The CDR3 length is 14 residues. Trimming removed 0 bases from V and 3 bases from J, with 10 bases in between. CDR3 amino acids: CASSVGGEDYEQYF. The CDR3 nucleotides read TGTGCCAGCAGCGTAGGGGGGGAAGACTACGAGCAGTACTTC.

At least ten counts were recorded for this clonotype. The CDR3 here is CASSEIAGGPYEQFF. The CDR3 nucleotides read TGCGCCAGCAGTGAGATAGCGGGAGGGCCGTATGAGCAGTTCTTC. The chain has TRBV5-1 and TRBJ2-1, with 11 bases identical to TRBD2. The germline gives CDR1 SGHRS, CDR2 YFSETQ. The CDR3 totals 15 residues. V was pared by 5 bases and J by 8 bases, with 9 bases of the junction left unmatched.

This clonotype was seen many times. This chain joins TRBV2 and TRBJ2-7, with 7 positions matching TRBD1. CDR3 size: 14 residues. Trimming cost V 7 bases and J 3 bases; bases outside gene matches: 9. The germline V gene encodes CDR1 SNHLY and CDR2 FYNNEI. The CDR3 DNA follows: TGTGCCAGCACTGGACAGGCAAGTTTCTACGAGCAGTACTTC. As protein: CASTGQASFYEQYF.

This clonotype was seen at least ten times. DNA for the CDR3: TGCAGCGTTGAAGGTCAAACCCCAGCAGCTTATGGCTACACCTTC. It yields the protein CSVEGQTPAAYGYTF. The chain couples TRBV29-1 to TRBJ1-2, with D hard to call. This CDR3 has 15 residues. V was shortened by 1 base and J by 5 bases, with 17 bases between the two germline ends. Per the germline V gene, CDR1 is SQVTM and CDR2 is ANQGSEA.

Notes on this clonotype: This may come from a read error, since a much larger clone is one base off. The rearrangement uses TRBV7-2 and TRBJ1-1; D unclear. The CDR3 consists of 14 residues. The V gene's germline CDR1 is SGHTA and CDR2 FQGNSA. The CDR3 sequence is CAGSGKLMNTEAFF. The CDR3 DNA reads as TGTGCCGGCAGCGGAAAGCTGATGAACACTGAAGCTTTCTTT.

This clonotype was counted many times. The chain uses TRBV20-1 and TRBJ2-3, with 7 bases lining up with TRBD1. CDR3 size: 14 residues. The V segment lost 6 bases and the J segment 0 bases; nucleotides outside the gene matches: 6. From germline, CDR1 is DFQATT and CDR2 SNEGSKA (reference sequence). This chain's CDR3 is CSAIDRASTDTQYF. Here the CDR3 DNA reads TGCAGTGCAATTGACAGGGCGAGCACAGATACGCAGTATTTT.

The sample holds many counts of this clonotype. The J gene is TRBJ2-5, the V gene TRBV20-1; D call uncertain. CDR1 DFQATT and CDR2 SNEGSKA come from the germline V gene (reference sequence). This CDR3 has 12 amino acids. Trimming shortened V by 0 bases and J by 5 bases, and 7 bases separated the two germline ends. Here the CDR3 reads CSARDEAETQYF. The CDR3 DNA reads TGCAGTGCTAGAGATGAGGCGGAGACCCAGTACTTC.

The table lists this clonotype with many counts. This rearrangement joins TRBV27 to TRBJ1-1; 10 nucleotides match TRBD1. The trim removed 6 bases at V and 6 bases at J, leaving 4 bases unmatched. The CDR3 length is 13 residues. Germline V gene lookup returns CDR1 MNHEY and CDR2 SMNVEV (reference sequence). Here the CDR3 DNA reads TGTGCCAGCAGGACAGGGGGCTACGCTGAAGCTTTCTTT. Protein sequence: CASRTGGYAEAFF.

A remark on this clonotype: A much larger clone lies a single base off, so this may be a read error. This chain links TRBV28 with TRBJ2-3; tentatively, D is TRBD1 (5 bases). CDR1 is MDHEN and CDR2 is SYDVKM in the germline V gene. Trimming pared 6 bases from V and 6 bases from J, leaving 19 bases between. This CDR3 has 15 residues. CDR3 coding DNA: TGTGCCAGCAGCACTCCGACAGAGATGATTGATACGCAGTATTTT. It encodes CASSTPTEMIDTQYF.

This clonotype was found many times. The chain employs TRBV12-3 or TRBV12-4 and TRBJ1-5; unclear D gene. This CDR3 is 15 amino acids long. V gave up 0 bases and J gave up 0 bases, with 6 bases separating them. The CDR3 DNA sequence: TGTGCCAGCAGTTTAGCCGGGAATAGCAATCAGCCCCAGCATTTT. Protein sequence: CASSLAGNSNQPQHF.

This clonotype was seen more than once but under ten times. This rearrangement joins TRBV15 to TRBJ2-5; D unresolved. Germline CDR1 LNHNV, CDR2 YYDKDF (reference sequence). V gave up 1 base and J gave up 4 bases, with 7 bases separating them. The CDR3 is made up of 13 amino acids. CDR3 in amino acids: CATSRVSPETQYF. DNA of the CDR3: TGTGCCACCAGCAGAGTTAGCCCAGAGACCCAGTACTTC. Together with reference TRBV15 and TRBJ2-5, the CDR3 gives the full variable domain: DAMVIQNPRYQVTQFGKPVTLSCSQTLNHNVMYWYQQKSSQAPKLLFHYYDKDFNNEADTPDNFQSRRPNTSFCFLDIRSPGLGDTAMYLCATSRVSPETQYFGPGTRLLVL.

Concerning this clonotype: A clone one base away is much larger, so this may be a read error. V and J are TRBV5-1 and TRBJ2-1, with 14 positions matching TRBD2. The CDR3 length is 15 residues. Germline V gene data show CDR1 as SGHRS and CDR2 as YFSETQ. CDR3 protein: CDSSLATSGRAVVFF. CDR3 DNA sequence: TGCGACAGCAGCTTGGCGACTAGCGGGAGGGCCGTAGTGTTCTTC.

A few counts support this clonotype. The V and J genes are TRBV20-1 and TRBJ1-2; the match to TRBD1 covers 7 bases. The length of the CDR3 is 16 residues. CDR1 is DFQATT, CDR2 SNEGSKA, per germline (reference sequence). V lost 3 bases to trimming and J lost 3 bases; unmatched junction nucleotides: 13. CDR3 nucleotide sequence: TGCAGTGCTAGCGGGCCACAGGGGTTCCACGACTATGGCTACACCTTC. It encodes CSASGPQGFHDYGYTF.

DNA for the CDR3: TGTGCCAGCAGCCAAGAGGGTCTAAGAGGTGAAGCTTTCTTT. Residues: CASSQEGLRGEAFF. The chain couples TRBV3-1 to TRBJ1-1; D ambiguous. The ends were cut back, 0 bases at V and 7 bases at J, with 12 bases in the middle. The CDR3 runs 14 residues. CDR1 and CDR2 from the germline V gene are LGHDT and YNNKEL (reference sequence).

This sequence joins TRBV7-3 and TRBJ2-6, with TRBD2 identical over 13 bases. Germline V gives CDR1 SGHTA, CDR2 FQGTGA. The CDR3 is 18 amino acids. Trimming cost V 5 bases and J 1 base; bases outside gene matches: 5. CDR3 DNA: TGTGCCAGCAGCACCACGACTAGCGGGAGGTCTGGGGCCAACGTCCTGACTTTC. Translation: CASSTTTSGRSGANVLTF.

In regard to this clonotype: Since a much larger clone is just one base distant, this may be a read error. J is TRBJ2-3 and V is TRBV10-1; the D gene is possibly TRBD2 (6 bases). Germline-derived CDR1 and CDR2 are WNHNN and SYGVQD (reference sequence). The CDR3 covers 14 residues. The DNA for the CDR3 is TGCACCAGCAACCCCGGGGGAAGCACAGATACGCAGTATTTT. Translating it yields CTSNPGGSTDTQYF.

The CDR3: CASSQVLRNKGEAFF. Written as DNA, the CDR3 is TGTGCCAGCAGCCAAGTGTTACGGAATAAGGGTGAAGCTTTCTTT. The rearrangement joins TRBV14 to TRBJ1-1; D is unresolved. CDR1 and CDR2 from the germline V gene are SGHDN and FVKESK. Trimming cost V 1 base and J 7 bases, with 16 bases left between them. This CDR3 region has 15 residues.

The chain uses TRBV11-2 and TRBJ2-7; 8 bases match TRBD1. V was pared by 3 bases and J by 3 bases, with 4 bases of the junction left unmatched. Germline assignment: CDR1 SGHAT and CDR2 FQNNGV. The CDR3 has 14 residues. CDR3 amino acids: CASSFDRGNYEQYF. The CDR3 region has the DNA TGTGCCAGCAGCTTCGACAGGGGCAACTACGAGCAGTACTTC.

A word on this clonotype: This may arise from a read error, as a much more abundant clone is one base away. CDR3 region: CASSSISDRGRETRYF. Here the CDR3 DNA reads TGTGCCAGCAGTTCTATCTCGGACAGGGGACGAGAGACCCGGTACTTC. V usage is TRBV6-5 and J usage is TRBJ2-5; TRBD1 aligns across 9 bases. CDR1 is MNHEY and CDR2 is SVGAGI in the germline V gene. This CDR3 is built from 16 residues.

The chain recombines TRBV12-3 or TRBV12-4 with TRBJ2-7; TRBD2 agrees at 8 bases. The CDR3 is made up of 12 amino acids. V dropped 6 bases and J dropped 11; count of bases not matched to a gene: 9. Here the CDR3 DNA reads TGTGCCAGCAGACTTGGAGCGGGAGCTGAGTACTTC. Protein sequence: CASRLGAGAEYF.

Of note for this clonotype: A read error may explain this, as a much larger clone is one base away. The CDR3 sequence is CASSQVPHEQYF. The CDR3 nucleotides are TGTGCCAGCAGCCAAGTCCCCCACGAGCAGTACTTC. This chain links TRBV4-2 with TRBJ2-7; D gene ambiguous. This CDR3 has 12 amino acids. Germline loops: CDR1 LGHNA, CDR2 YNFKEQ. The V end lost 1 base, the J end lost 5 bases, and 6 bases lay between the germline ends.

This clonotype was seen repeatedly, ten times or more. The J gene is TRBJ2-5, the V gene TRBV29-1; 10 bases agree with TRBD1. Per germline, CDR1 SQVTM and CDR2 ANQGSEA. This CDR3 has 12 residues. Germline trimming cut 6 bases from V and 10 bases from J; bases unmatched to any gene: 8. For the CDR3, the DNA is TGCAGCGTCGCTGGACAGGGGGAGGTCCAGTACTTC. Amino acids: CSVAGQGEVQYF. Supplemented by reference TRBV29-1 and TRBJ2-5, the full variable domain reads SAVISQKPSRDICQRGTSLTIQCQVDSQVTMMFWYRQQPGQSLTLIATANQGSEATYESGFVIDKFPISRPNLTFSTLTVSNMSPEDSSIYLCSVAGQGEVQYFGPGTRLLVL.

The rearrangement joins TRBV30 to TRBJ2-7; D might be TRBD1 (6 bases). The V end was cut by 0 bases, the J end by 6 bases, with 15 bases between. CDR1 is GTSNPN and CDR2 is SVGIG in the germline V gene (reference sequence). This CDR3 has 14 residues. This chain's CDR3 is CAWSVQGGTGEQYF. DNA of the CDR3: TGTGCCTGGAGTGTACAAGGGGGAACGGGCGAGCAGTACTTC.